These 9 T cell receptor beta chains originate from one sample sequenced in a study of T cells in Graves' hyperthyroidism and ophthalmopathy. From RNA transcripts, TCR beta CDR3 regions were amplified. The primer set for the first-round RT-PCR of the TCR CDR3 was HTBI. TCRdb passed the multiplex PCR reads through MiXCR, listing each CDR3 protein once. The sample records 500,000 to 600,000 distinct CDR3 sequences, just under 20% being singletons. The specimen was blood. These receptors were taken from a man aged 35-49 years with Graves' ophthalmopathy.

This clonotype was seen a single time. The rearrangement joins TRBV2 to TRBJ2-7, with 9 bases fitting TRBD2. This CDR3 is built from 14 residues. CDR1 is SNHLY and CDR2 is FYNNEI in the germline V gene. Germline trimming cut 9 bases from V and 0 bases from J; bases unmatched to any gene: 6. CDR3 sequence (DNA): TGTGCCAGTATAGCGGGGGTTATCTCCTACGAGCAGTACTTC. It codes for CASIAGVISYEQYF.

This clonotype was found a few times. The chain joins TRBV7-9 to TRBJ1-2, with D maybe TRBD1 (5 bases). This CDR3 region has 14 residues. The V and J ends lost 5 bases and 8 bases respectively, with 18 bases between them. The germline V gene has CDR1 SEHNR and CDR2 FQNEAQ (reference sequence). The CDR3 region is CASSRGLTLDGYTF. CDR3 coding DNA: TGTGCCAGCAGCCGGGGCCTGACCCTGGACGGCTACACCTTC.

This clonotype was seen a few times. The chain has TRBV5-1 and TRBJ1-2; 7 bases map to TRBD1. Per the germline V gene, CDR1 is SGHRS and CDR2 is YFSETQ. Trimming took 4 bases from V and 3 from J; bases not matched to a gene: 3. The CDR3 covers 13 residues. The CDR3 DNA follows: TGCGCCAGCAGCGAGGGACAGTACTATGGCTACACCTTC. It encodes CASSEGQYYGYTF.

This clonotype has only one observation. This sequence joins TRBV5-1 and TRBJ2-5, with D unclear. Looked up from germline, CDR1 is SGHRS and CDR2 is YFSETQ. Trimming took off 0 bases at V and 7 bases at J, with 19 bases between the two ends. The CDR3 consists of 16 residues. The CDR3 region is CASSLGYGGREMTQYF. The DNA of the CDR3 is TGCGCCAGCAGCTTGGGTTACGGTGGACGCGAGATGACCCAGTACTTC.

The chain recombines TRBV5-1 with TRBJ1-1; D is perhaps TRBD1 (5 bases). The CDR3 runs 14 residues. CDR1 is SGHRS, CDR2 YFSETQ, per germline. V lost 1 base to trimming and J lost 11 bases, with 18 bases between them. As DNA, the CDR3 is TGCGCCAGCAGCTTGCTAGGGGCCTATGAAGGCGCTTTCTTT. It is translated as CASSLLGAYEGAFF.

The chain couples TRBV5-1 to TRBJ1-6; D is undetermined. V was clipped by 0 bases and J by 5 bases, with 6 bases between them. The CDR3 covers 14 residues. Germline CDR1 SGHRS, CDR2 YFSETQ. CDR3 DNA: TGCGCCAGCAGCTTGGTCGCAGATAATTCACCCCTCCACTTT. The encoded protein is CASSLVADNSPLHF.

This clonotype turned up a few times. The gene calls are TRBV5-1 and TRBJ2-1, with a possible D match to TRBD1 (5 bases). The CDR3 spans 14 residues. The V and J ends lost 5 bases and 5 bases respectively, with 14 bases between them. Germline V gene lookup returns CDR1 SGHRS and CDR2 YFSETQ. CDR3 DNA sequence: TGCGCCAGCAGGTTAGGGGTGCTCCACAATGAGCAGTTCTTC. It translates to CASRLGVLHNEQFF.

This chain uses TRBV6-5 with TRBJ1-2, with TRBD1 identical over 11 bases. This CDR3 is built from 15 residues. The germline gives CDR1 MNHEY, CDR2 SVGAGI. V lost 4 bases to trimming and J lost 6 bases; unmatched junction nucleotides: 7. CDR3 amino acids: CASSLDRGRRDGYTF. The CDR3 DNA is TGTGCCAGCAGTTTGGACAGGGGGCGCAGAGATGGCTACACCTTC.

This clonotype was picked up one time. The chain has TRBV5-5 and TRBJ1-1; D might be TRBD1 (5 bases). Trimming cost V 4 bases and J 0 bases, with 13 bases left between them. This CDR3 spans 15 amino acids. CDR1 is SGHKS and CDR2 is YYEKEE in the germline V gene (reference sequence). The CDR3 DNA reads TGTGCCAGCAGCAGGAGGGGCCAAATGAACACTGAAGCTTTCTTT. It encodes CASSRRGQMNTEAFF.